This T cell receptor beta chain was captured by sequencing in a study of glioma-infiltrating T cells after dendritic cell vaccination. Across the whole study: Between about 2002 and 2013, patients got autologous tumor lysate-pulsed dendritic cell vaccines.

Primers: 60 V beta forward and 13 J beta reverse. Clones were sequenced by immunoSEQ multiplex PCR, and TCRdb holds only the in-frame ones, with some missing. The sample carries fewer than 75,000 clones, about 83% recorded once. About this clone: No antigen is known for it.

Time point described: after dendritic cell vaccination, including at tumor progression/relapse. CDR1 and CDR2 from the germline V gene are SGHRS and YFSETQ. CDR3 size: 17 residues. V lost 3 bases to trimming and J lost 2 bases; unmatched junction nucleotides: 8. Study outcomes and limitations: The cohort had few patients with full blood and tumor sets. Longer survival after dendritic cell vaccination followed higher pretreatment TIL content.

V gene TRBV5-1 combines with J gene TRBJ2-3; 11 nucleotides align to TRBD2. This specimen was blood, taken after dendritic cell vaccination. The TCR sequence derives from a human donor with glioblastoma. The CDR3 coding sequence is TGCGCCAGCAGCTCAAGACTAGCGGGGATCTACACAGATACGCAGTATTTT. Residues: CASSSRLAGIYTDTQYF.